This T cell receptor beta chain was identified in a study of blood T cell repertoires in COVID-19. Study overall: COVID-19 samples collected from the United States, Italy and Spain covered acute and convalescent phases. T cells, B-cell-depleted T cells, or PBMCs supplied cDNA or gDNA.

This CDR3 comprises 16 residues. The V and J ends lost 2 bases and 4 bases respectively, with 12 bases between them. The germline V gene has CDR1 SGHAT and CDR2 FQNNGV. In the authors' workflow: Amplification with reference gene primers provided the estimates of nucleated cell counts. The table came from immunoSEQ multiplex PCR; TCRdb's copy has only in-frame clones and leaves some out. V and J calls and clone size follow that table, whereas D and trimming were derived from the DNA. Among approximately 140,000 clones, more than 75% were seen once, and the ten largest hold 2.2%. Sequencing input: peripheral blood. The V call is TRBV11-2, the J call TRBJ2-6; D might be TRBD2 (6 bases). The sequence was obtained from a man in his 70s with acute or convalescent COVID-19. CDR3 sequence (DNA): TGTGCCAGCAGCTTAACCGGGGGATCCGGGGCCAACGTCCTGACTTTC. Protein sequence: CASSLTGGSGANVLTF.